This TCR beta chain is from a study of blood T cells in healthy people across ages. V was pared by 3 bases and J by 0 bases, with 10 bases between. The CDR3 runs 14 residues. The germline V gene encodes CDR1 DFQATT and CDR2 SNEGSKA (reference sequence). Alongside a J-beta primer mix, a sample-barcoded 5' primer served in a second PCR lasting about 7 to 12 cycles. In TCRdb, the 5' RACE reads were re-called with MiXCR into one record per CDR3 protein. The sample records 910,000 or so distinct CDR3 sequences, about 51% being singletons. This chain links TRBV20-1 with TRBJ2-3; D is uncertain. Sequenced material: blood. The origin of this receptor is a woman aged 55-75 years in good health. The CDR3 nucleotides are TGCAGTGCTAGTCGCGGAACTAGCACAGATACGCAGTATTTT. This gives the protein CSASRGTSTDTQYF.